The clone carrying this TCR beta chain was seen only a few times. Its antigen is as yet unknown. These data originate in a study of blood T cells in healthy people across ages. Trimming pared 6 bases from V and 5 bases from J, leaving 14 bases between. The length of the CDR3 is 13 residues. CDR1 is SNHLY and CDR2 is FYNNEI in the germline V gene. General study findings and limits: It was not known whether donors were CMV positive (a possible confounder of expanded clonotype changes). Strongly correlated with naive T cell percentage was TCR beta diversity.

Samples had at least 6.5 million PBMCs isolated from them. Then a second PCR, running about 6 to 11 cycles, was carried out with a sample-barcoded 5' primer and a J-beta primer mix. Every molecule of cDNA carried a tag from a template-switch adaptor with 12 random nucleotides. From the 5' RACE reads, TCRdb called clonotypes with MiXCR, one entry per CDR3 protein. The table has 1.5 million to 2 million distinct CDR3 sequences, 40% to 55% seen once. This rearrangement joins TRBV2 to TRBJ2-7, with a tentative D call TRBD1 (6 bases). This TCR was recovered from a woman aged 35 to 49 in good health. Material for sequencing was blood. This CDR3 reads CASRETGIHEQYF. The CDR3 DNA reads as TGTGCCAGCAGGGAAACAGGGATTCACGAGCAGTACTTC.